The entry below describes one TCR beta chain. The CDR3 has 14 residues. Germline assignment: CDR1 SNHLY and CDR2 FYNNEI. V was pared by 4 bases and J by 1 base, with 3 bases of the junction left unmatched. Sequenced patients had shown CD8+CD57+ cell expansion by flow cytometry. Patients were untreated when blood was sampled. The data originate from a study of CD8+CD57+ T cells in acquired aplastic anemia. It was genomic DNA that served as the template for profiling TCR beta VDJ and CDR3. TCRdb re-analysed the reads in MiXCR, keeping a single row per CDR3 protein. The sample has about 290,000 distinct CDR3 sequences; 45% to 65% are singletons.

Sequencing was done on a sample of sorted CD4+, CD8+, or CD8+CD57+ T cells (not recorded which) from PBMCs. The chain carries TRBV2 and TRBJ1-1, with 7 bases matching TRBD1. The receptor comes from a human donor with aplastic anemia. This chain's CDR3 is CASSGDSRNTEAFF. CDR3 sequence (DNA): TGTGCCAGCAGTGGGGACAGCAGGAACACTGAAGCTTTCTTT.